Listed below are T cell receptor beta chains from one sample, sequenced in a study of blood T cell repertoires in COVID-19. Sequenced by immunoSEQ multiplex PCR; TCRdb stores in-frame clones only, minus some. The sample shows approximately 200,000 clones, 85% of them seen only once. The sample consisted of peripheral blood. The receptor set was obtained from a man aged 35 to 55 with acute or convalescent COVID-19. Each CDR3 is given with its conserved first and last residue. Each record gives: V gene, J gene, clone size, D gene, CDR3 DNA, CDR3 protein. The D gene is left open where the match is weak. The listing skips clone size in some rows; elsewhere it reads once, few, many or a size class.

TRBV19	TRBJ1-1	-	-	TGTGCCAGTAGTATTGGCAACAGTATGAACACTGAAGCTTTCTTT	CASSIGNSMNTEAFF
TRBV10-2	TRBJ2-6	-	TRBD1	TGCGCCAGCAGTGGCCCGCAGGGGCAGGGGGTCGGTGGGGCCAACGTCCTGACTTTC	CASSGPQGQGVGGANVLTF
TRBV12-3/TRBV12-4	TRBJ1-2	once	-	TGTGCCACCCAGAGACGGGAGTCCTCTGGCTACACCTTC	CATQRRESSGYTF
TRBV7-9	TRBJ2-3	-	-	TGTGCCAGCAGCTTAGCGCAAGGAATAGGAGGGACAGATACGCAGTATTTT	CASSLAQGIGGTDTQYF
TRBV19	TRBJ1-2	-	-	TGTGCCAGTAGTATCGAGGAGGGGAGCTATGGCTACACCTTC	CASSIEEGSYGYTF
TRBV27	TRBJ2-7	-	-	TGTGCCAGCAGCCTAAAGGGGGGGTCCTACGAGCAGTACTTC	CASSLKGGSYEQYF
TRBV11-2	TRBJ2-3	once	TRBD2	TGTGCCAGCAGCAATCTAGCGGGAGGCACAGATACGCAGTATTTT	CASSNLAGGTDTQYF
TRBV19	TRBJ1-1	-	-	TGTGCCAGTAGTATAATCCAGGGCACTGAAGCTTTCTTT	CASSIIQGTEAFF
TRBV13	TRBJ1-1	-	TRBD1	TGTGCCAGCAGCCCTCGGACAGGGGCCGGAGATACTGAAGCTTTCTTT	CASSPRTGAGDTEAFF
TRBV30	TRBJ2-5	-	TRBD2	TGTGCCTGGAGTACAGGACTAGCGGGGGGTGGAGAGACCCAGTACTTC	CAWSTGLAGGGETQYF
TRBV24-1	TRBJ2-1	-	-	TGTGCCACCAGCGGGGGCTCCTACAATGAGCAGTTCTTC	CATSGGSYNEQFF
TRBV6-5	TRBJ2-3	-	-	TGTGCCAGCAGTCGGGTCGCAGATACGCAGTATTTT	CASSRVADTQYF
TRBV6-5	TRBJ1-2	-	-	TGTGCCAGCAGTTACTCTGGCCCTTGGGGCTACACCTTC	CASSYSGPWGYTF
TRBV29-1	TRBJ1-1	-	-	TGCAGCGTTGTTTTGAGGATGAACACTGAAGCTTTCTTT	CSVVLRMNTEAFF
TRBV13	TRBJ1-1	-	TRBD1	TGTGCCAGCTATCATACAGGGGGCCTGAACACTGAAGCTTTCTTT	CASYHTGGLNTEAFF
TRBV5-6	TRBJ2-5	-	TRBD1	TGTGCCAGCAGACTGGGACAGAAGAAAGAGACCCAGTACTTC	CASRLGQKKETQYF
TRBV5-1	TRBJ2-1	-	TRBD1	TGCGCCAGCAGTTCGGACAGGGGGGACAATGAGCAGTTCTTC	CASSSDRGDNEQFF
TRBV6-1	TRBJ2-7	-	TRBD1	TGTGCCAGCAGTGAAATTTGGGACAGCTACGAGCAGTACTTC	CASSEIWDSYEQYF
TRBV25-1	TRBJ2-6	-	TRBD2	TGTGCCAGCTCGGGGGAGGGGCTTGGGGCCAACGTCCTGACTTTC	CASSGEGLGANVLTF
TRBV4-1	TRBJ1-6	-	-	TGCGCCAGCAGCCAACTCACGACTGGCGGTTCACCCCTCCACTTT	CASSQLTTGGSPLHF
TRBV5-1	TRBJ2-5	-	-	TGCGCCAGCAGCCGGGACACCAACCAAGAGACCCAGTACTTC	CASSRDTNQETQYF
TRBV10-3	TRBJ1-5	-	-	TGTGCCATCAGTGGGGAGGGCAATCAGCCCCAGCATTTT	CAISGEGNQPQHF
TRBV19	TRBJ2-7	-	-	TGTGCCAGTAGTATTGGTGGGACAGCGGGGGACGAGCAGTACTTC	CASSIGGTAGDEQYF
TRBV6-5	TRBJ1-3	-	-	TGTGCCAGCAGGCCCGTCGGCGGGGAAAACACCATATATTTT	CASRPVGGENTIYF
TRBV6-1	TRBJ1-2	-	TRBD1	TGTGCCAGCAGTGAGGACAGGGGAGATGGCTACACCTTC	CASSEDRGDGYTF
TRBV12-3/TRBV12-4	TRBJ1-1	-	TRBD1	TGTGCCAGCAGTCTTAGGCCCAGGGGGGCTTTCTTT	CASSLRPRGAFF
TRBV6-2/TRBV6-3	TRBJ2-3	-	TRBD2	TGTGCCAGCAGTTACTCAACTAGCGGGGGGTCCACAGATACGCAGTATTTT	CASSYSTSGGSTDTQYF
TRBV5-1	TRBJ1-2	-	-	TGCGCCAGCAGCGTCGACGCGGACTATGGCTACACCTTC	CASSVDADYGYTF
TRBV28	TRBJ2-1	-	TRBD1	TGTGCCAGCAGGACAGGGCACAATGAGCAGTTCTTC	CASRTGHNEQFF